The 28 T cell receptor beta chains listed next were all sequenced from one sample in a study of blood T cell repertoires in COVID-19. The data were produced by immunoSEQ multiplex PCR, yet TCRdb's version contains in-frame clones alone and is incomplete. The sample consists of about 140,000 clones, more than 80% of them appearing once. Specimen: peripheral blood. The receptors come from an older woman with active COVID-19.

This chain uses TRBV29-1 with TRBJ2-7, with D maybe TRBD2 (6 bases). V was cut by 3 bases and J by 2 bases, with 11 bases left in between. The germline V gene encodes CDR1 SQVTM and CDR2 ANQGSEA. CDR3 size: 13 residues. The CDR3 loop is CSVDGDSAYEQYF. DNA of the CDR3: TGCAGCGTTGATGGGGACTCCGCCTACGAGCAGTACTTC.

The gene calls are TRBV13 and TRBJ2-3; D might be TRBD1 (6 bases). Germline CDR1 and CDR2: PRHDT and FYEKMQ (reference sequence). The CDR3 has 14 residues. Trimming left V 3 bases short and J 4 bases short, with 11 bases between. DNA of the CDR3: TGTGCCAGCAGCTTCTCAGGGGTAGCAGATACGCAGTATTTT. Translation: CASSFSGVADTQYF.

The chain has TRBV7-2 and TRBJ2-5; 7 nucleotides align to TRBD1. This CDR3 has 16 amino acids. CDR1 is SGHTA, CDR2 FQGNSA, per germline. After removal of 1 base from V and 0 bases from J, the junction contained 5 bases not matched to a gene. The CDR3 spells CASSLVWQGDQETQYF. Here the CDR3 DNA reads TGTGCCAGCAGCTTAGTTTGGCAGGGGGACCAAGAGACCCAGTACTTC.

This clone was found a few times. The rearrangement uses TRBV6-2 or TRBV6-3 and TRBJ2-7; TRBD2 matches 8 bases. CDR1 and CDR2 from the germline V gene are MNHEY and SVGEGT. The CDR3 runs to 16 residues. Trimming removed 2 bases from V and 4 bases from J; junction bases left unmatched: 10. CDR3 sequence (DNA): TGTGCCAGCAGTTACGTTAGGAGCGGGAGAAGGTACGAGCAGTACTTC. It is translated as CASSYVRSGRRYEQYF.

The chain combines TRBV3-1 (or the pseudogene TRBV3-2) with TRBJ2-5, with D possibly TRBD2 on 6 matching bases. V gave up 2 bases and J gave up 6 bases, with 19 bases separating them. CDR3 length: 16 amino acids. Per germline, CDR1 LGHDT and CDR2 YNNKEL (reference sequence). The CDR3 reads CASSQFSGGTGQTQYF. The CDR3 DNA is TGTGCCAGCAGCCAATTCTCCGGCGGGACGGGACAGACCCAGTACTTC.

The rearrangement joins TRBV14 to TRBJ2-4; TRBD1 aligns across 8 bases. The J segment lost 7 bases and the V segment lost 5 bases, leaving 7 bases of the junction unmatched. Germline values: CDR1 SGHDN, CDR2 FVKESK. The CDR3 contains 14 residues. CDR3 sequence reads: CASSSMRQGNIQYF. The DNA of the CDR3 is TGTGCCAGCAGCTCGATGCGACAGGGGAACATTCAGTACTTC. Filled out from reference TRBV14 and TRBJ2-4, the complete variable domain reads EAGVTQFPSHSVIEKGQTVTLRCDPISGHDNLYWYRRVMGKEIKFLLHFVKESKQDESGMPNNRFLAERTGGTYSTLKVQPAELEDSGVYFCASSSMRQGNIQYFGAGTRLSVL.

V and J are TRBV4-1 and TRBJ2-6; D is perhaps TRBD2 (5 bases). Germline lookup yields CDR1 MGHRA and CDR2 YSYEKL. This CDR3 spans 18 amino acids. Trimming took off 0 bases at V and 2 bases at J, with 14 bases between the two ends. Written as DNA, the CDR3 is TGCGCCAGCAGCCAAGATATCGGGATAATGCCTGGGGCCAACGTCCTGACTTTC. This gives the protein CASSQDIGIMPGANVLTF.

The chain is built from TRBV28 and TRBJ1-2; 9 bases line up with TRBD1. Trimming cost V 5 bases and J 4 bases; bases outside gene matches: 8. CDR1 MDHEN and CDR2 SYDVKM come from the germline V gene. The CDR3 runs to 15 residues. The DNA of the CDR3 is TGTGCCAGCAGTGCCACAGGGGGCCGGATCTATGGCTACACCTTC. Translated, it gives CASSATGGRIYGYTF.

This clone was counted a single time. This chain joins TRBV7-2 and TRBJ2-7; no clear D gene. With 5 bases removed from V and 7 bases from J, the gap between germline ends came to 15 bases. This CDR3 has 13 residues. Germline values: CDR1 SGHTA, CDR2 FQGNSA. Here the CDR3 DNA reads TGTGCCAGCAGCCCTAGTCTCCCCCGGGAGCAGTACTTC. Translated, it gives CASSPSLPREQYF.

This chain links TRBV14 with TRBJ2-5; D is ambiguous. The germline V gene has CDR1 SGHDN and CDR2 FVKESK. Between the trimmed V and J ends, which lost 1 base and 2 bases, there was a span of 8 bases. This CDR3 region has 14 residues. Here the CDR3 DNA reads TGTGCCAGCAGCCAAGGAGCTTGGCAAGAGACCCAGTACTTC. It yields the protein CASSQGAWQETQYF. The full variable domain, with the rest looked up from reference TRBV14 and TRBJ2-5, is EAGVTQFPSHSVIEKGQTVTLRCDPISGHDNLYWYRRVMGKEIKFLLHFVKESKQDESGMPNNRFLAERTGGTYSTLKVQPAELEDSGVYFCASSQGAWQETQYFGPGTRLLVL.

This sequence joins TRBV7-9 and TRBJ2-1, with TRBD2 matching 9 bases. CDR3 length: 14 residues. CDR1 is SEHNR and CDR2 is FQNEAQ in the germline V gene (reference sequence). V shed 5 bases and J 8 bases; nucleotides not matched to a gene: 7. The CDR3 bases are TGTGCCAGCAGCCTCGCGGGAGGGCTGGATGAGCAGTTCTTC. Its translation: CASSLAGGLDEQFF.

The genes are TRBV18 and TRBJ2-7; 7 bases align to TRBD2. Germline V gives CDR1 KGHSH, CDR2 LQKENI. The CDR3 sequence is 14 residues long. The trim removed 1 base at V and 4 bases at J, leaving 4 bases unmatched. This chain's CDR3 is CASSPRAGVYEQYF. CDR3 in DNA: TGTGCCAGCTCACCACGGGCGGGAGTATACGAGCAGTACTTC.

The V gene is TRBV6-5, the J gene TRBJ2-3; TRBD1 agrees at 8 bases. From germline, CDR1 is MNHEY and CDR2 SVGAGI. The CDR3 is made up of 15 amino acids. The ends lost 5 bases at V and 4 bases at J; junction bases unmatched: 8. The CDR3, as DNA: TGTGCCAGCAGTCCAGGGGGCGTAATGGCAGATACGCAGTATTTT. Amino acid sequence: CASSPGGVMADTQYF.

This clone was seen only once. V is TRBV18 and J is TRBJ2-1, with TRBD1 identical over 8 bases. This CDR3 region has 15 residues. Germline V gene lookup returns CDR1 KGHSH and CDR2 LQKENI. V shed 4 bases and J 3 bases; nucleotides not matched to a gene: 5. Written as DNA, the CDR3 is TGTGCCAGCTCACAAAGGACAGGGAACTACAATGAGCAGTTCTTC. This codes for CASSQRTGNYNEQFF.

CDR3 residues: CASSQDAGRGTEAFF. The CDR3 coding sequence is TGCGCCAGCAGCCAAGATGCAGGACGGGGCACTGAAGCTTTCTTT. This chain uses TRBV4-3 with TRBJ1-1, with D uncertain. The germline V and J ends were trimmed by 0 bases and 4 bases, with 12 bases remaining between them. This CDR3 region has 15 residues. Germline loops: CDR1 LGHNA, CDR2 YSLEER.

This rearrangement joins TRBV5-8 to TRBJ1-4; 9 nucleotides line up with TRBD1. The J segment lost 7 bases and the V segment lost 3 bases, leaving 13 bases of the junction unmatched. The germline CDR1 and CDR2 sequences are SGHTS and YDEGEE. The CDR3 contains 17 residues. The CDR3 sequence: CASSSGQGRLSGEKLFF. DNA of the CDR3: TGTGCCAGCAGCTCGGGACAGGGTCGTCTATCTGGTGAAAAACTGTTTTTT.

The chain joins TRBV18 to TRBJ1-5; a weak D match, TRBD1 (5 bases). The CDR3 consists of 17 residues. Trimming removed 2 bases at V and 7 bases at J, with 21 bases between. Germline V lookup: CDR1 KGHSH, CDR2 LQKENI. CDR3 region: CASSPVLLGPGRQPQHF. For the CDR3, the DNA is TGTGCCAGCTCACCAGTCTTACTGGGCCCAGGGAGGCAGCCCCAGCATTTT.

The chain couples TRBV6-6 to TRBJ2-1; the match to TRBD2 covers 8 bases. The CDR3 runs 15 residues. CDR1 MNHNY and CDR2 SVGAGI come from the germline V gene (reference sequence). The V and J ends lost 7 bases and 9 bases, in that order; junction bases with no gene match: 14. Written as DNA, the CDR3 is TGTGCCAGCAATCGAGGGACTAGAGGGGCCTCTGAGCAGTTCTTC. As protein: CASNRGTRGASEQFF.

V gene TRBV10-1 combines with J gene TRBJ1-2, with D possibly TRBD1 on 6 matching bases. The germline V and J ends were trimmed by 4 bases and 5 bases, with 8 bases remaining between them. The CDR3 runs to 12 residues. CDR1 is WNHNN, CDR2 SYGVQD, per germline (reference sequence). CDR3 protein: CASSGTAYGYTF. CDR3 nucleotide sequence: TGCGCCAGCAGTGGGACAGCGTATGGCTACACCTTC.

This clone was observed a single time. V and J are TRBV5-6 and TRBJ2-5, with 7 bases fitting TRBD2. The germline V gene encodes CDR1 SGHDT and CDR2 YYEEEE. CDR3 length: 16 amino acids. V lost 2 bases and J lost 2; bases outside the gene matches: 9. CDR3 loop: CASSFAGAAPQETQYF. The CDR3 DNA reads TGTGCCAGCAGCTTCGCGGGAGCTGCACCACAAGAGACCCAGTACTTC.

In DNA form, the CDR3 reads TGTGCCAGCAGCTTACCTAGGGACAGGCGCTACACCTTC. Translation gives CASSLPRDRRYTF. This rearrangement joins TRBV5-4 to TRBJ1-2; the match to TRBD1 covers 8 bases. Germline lookup yields CDR1 SGHNT and CDR2 YYREEE (reference sequence). The CDR3 length is 13 residues. The V and J ends lost 2 bases and 9 bases, in that order; junction bases with no gene match: 6.

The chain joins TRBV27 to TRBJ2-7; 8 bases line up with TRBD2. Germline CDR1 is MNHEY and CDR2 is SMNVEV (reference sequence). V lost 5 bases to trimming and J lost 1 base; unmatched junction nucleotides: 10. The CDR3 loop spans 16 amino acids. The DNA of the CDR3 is TGTGCCAGCAGTCGCCGGACTAGCAAACAGTCCTACGAGCAGTACTTC. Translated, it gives CASSRRTSKQSYEQYF.

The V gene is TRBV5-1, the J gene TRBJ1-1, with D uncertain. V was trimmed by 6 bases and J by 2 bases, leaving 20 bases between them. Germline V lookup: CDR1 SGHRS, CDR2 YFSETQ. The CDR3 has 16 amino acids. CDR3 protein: CASKARDARSNTEAFF. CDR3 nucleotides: TGCGCCAGCAAAGCCCGAGACGCCCGGAGTAACACTGAAGCTTTCTTT.

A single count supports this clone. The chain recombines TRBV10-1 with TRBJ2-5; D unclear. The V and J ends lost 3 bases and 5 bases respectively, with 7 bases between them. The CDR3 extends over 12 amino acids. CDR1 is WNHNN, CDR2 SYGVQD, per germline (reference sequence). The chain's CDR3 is CASSDGYETQYF. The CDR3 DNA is TGCGCCAGCAGTGACGGGTATGAGACCCAGTACTTC.

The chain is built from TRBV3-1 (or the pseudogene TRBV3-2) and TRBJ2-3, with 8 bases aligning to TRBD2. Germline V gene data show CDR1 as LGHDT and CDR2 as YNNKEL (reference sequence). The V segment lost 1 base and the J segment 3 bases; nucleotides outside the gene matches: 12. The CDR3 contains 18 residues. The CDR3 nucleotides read TGTGCCAGCAGCCAAGCGGTGGCGGGAGGTGGGGATACAGATACGCAGTATTTT. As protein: CASSQAVAGGGDTDTQYF.

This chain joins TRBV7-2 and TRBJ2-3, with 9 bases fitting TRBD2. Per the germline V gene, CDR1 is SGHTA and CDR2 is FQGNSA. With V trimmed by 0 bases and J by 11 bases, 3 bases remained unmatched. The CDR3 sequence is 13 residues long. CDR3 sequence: CASSLATSGMQYF. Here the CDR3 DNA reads TGTGCCAGCAGCTTAGCGACTAGCGGTATGCAGTATTTT.

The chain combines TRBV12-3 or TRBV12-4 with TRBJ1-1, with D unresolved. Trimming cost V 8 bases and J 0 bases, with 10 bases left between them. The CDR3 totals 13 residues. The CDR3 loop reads CASQLRVNTEAFF. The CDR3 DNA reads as TGTGCCAGCCAACTCCGGGTGAACACTGAAGCTTTCTTT.

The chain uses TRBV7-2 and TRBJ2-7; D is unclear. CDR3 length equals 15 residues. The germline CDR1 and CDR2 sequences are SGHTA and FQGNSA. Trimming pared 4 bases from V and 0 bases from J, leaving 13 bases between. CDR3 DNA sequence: TGTGCCAGCAGCTCGTCTGGCGGTAGCTCCTACGAGCAGTACTTC. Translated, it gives CASSSSGGSSYEQYF.